The TCR beta chain described here comes from a study of blood T cells in healthy people across ages. Across the whole study: Per every two T cells, about one barcoded beta molecule was captured by template switching.

As to this clonotype: Its antigen remains unidentified.

A sample-barcoded 5' primer and a J-beta primer mix were used in a second PCR of roughly 7 to 11 cycles. A template-switch adaptor with 12 random nucleotides tagged each cDNA molecule. TCRdb itself ran the 5' RACE reads through MiXCR, one entry per CDR3 protein. The table records about 680,000 distinct CDR3 sequences, 49% of them present only once. The CDR3 totals 13 residues. Germline V CDR1 and CDR2: DFQATT, SNEGSKA (reference sequence). V was clipped by 0 bases and J by 11 bases, with 16 bases between them. Broader study findings: Naive T cell percentage by flow cytometry tracked strongly with beta diversity.

The extraction recovered at least 5.5 micrograms of total RNA per sample. The origin of this receptor is a woman aged 60 to 75 in good health. Sequenced: blood. The chain recombines TRBV20-1 with TRBJ2-5; the D gene is possibly TRBD2 (5 bases). The CDR3 loop is CSAREGPLAEQYF. CDR3 coding DNA: TGCAGTGCTAGAGAAGGGCCGCTAGCTGAGCAGTACTTC.